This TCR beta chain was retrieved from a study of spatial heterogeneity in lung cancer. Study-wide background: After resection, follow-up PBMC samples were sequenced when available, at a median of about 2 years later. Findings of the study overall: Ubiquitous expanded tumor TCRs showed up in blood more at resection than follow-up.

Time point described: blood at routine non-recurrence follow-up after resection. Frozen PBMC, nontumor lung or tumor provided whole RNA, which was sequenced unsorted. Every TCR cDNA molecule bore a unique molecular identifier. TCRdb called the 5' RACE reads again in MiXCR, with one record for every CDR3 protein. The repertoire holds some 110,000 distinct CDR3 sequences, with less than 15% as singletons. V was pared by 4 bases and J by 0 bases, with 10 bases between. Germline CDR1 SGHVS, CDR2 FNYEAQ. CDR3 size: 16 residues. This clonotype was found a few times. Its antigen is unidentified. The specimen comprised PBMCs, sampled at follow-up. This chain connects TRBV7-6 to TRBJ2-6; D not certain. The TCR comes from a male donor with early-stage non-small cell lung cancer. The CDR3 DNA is TGTGCCAGCAGCTACCGACCGCGCTCTGGGGCCAACGTCCTGACTTTC. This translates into CASSYRPRSGANVLTF.